These 21 T cell receptor beta chains came from one sample sequenced in a study of early T cells in non-severe SARS-CoV-2 infection. TCRdb fed the 5' RACE reads into MiXCR, producing one record per CDR3 protein. The sample consists of about 55,000 distinct CDR3 sequences, around 13% of them appearing once. Specimen: whole blood, collected at baseline. Receptor source: an adult who was a healthcare worker with PCR-confirmed SARS-CoV-2 infection or an uninfected control (not recorded which).

This clonotype was found a few times. The chain carries TRBV29-1 and TRBJ2-6, with D unresolved. Germline CDR1 and CDR2: SQVTM and ANQGSEA. Trimming took off 0 bases at V and 4 bases at J, with 10 bases between the two ends. The CDR3 is 15 residues long. This CDR3 reads CSVEDLGSGANVLTF. In DNA form, the CDR3 reads TGCAGCGTTGAAGATCTAGGTTCCGGGGCCAACGTCCTGACTTTC.

This clonotype was counted many times. The chain combines TRBV5-1 with TRBJ2-1; no definite D call. Between the trimmed V and J ends, which lost 2 bases and 2 bases, there was a span of 14 bases. The CDR3 contains 16 residues. CDR1 and CDR2 (germline): SGHRS, YFSETQ. The DNA of the CDR3 is TGCGCCAGCAGCTTACAAGGTATCCCGACCTACAATGAGCAGTTCTTC. The encoded protein is CASSLQGIPTYNEQFF. The full variable domain, rest sourced from reference TRBV5-1 and TRBJ2-1, is KAGVTQTPRYLIKTRGQQVTLSCSPISGHRSVSWYQQTPGQGLQFLFEYFSETQRNKGNFPGRFSGRQFSNSRSEMNVSTLELGDSALYLCASSLQGIPTYNEQFFGPGTRLTVL.

The chain couples TRBV3-1 to TRBJ2-1; 14 bases map to TRBD2. Trimming at V came to 1 base and at J to 8 bases, leaving 1 base not matched to a gene. The CDR3 has 15 residues. From germline, CDR1 is LGHDT and CDR2 YNNKEL (reference sequence). The CDR3 region has the DNA TGTGCCAGCAGCCAAGGACTAGCGGGGGGGCATGAGCAGTTCTTC. Translated: CASSQGLAGGHEQFF.

This clonotype appeared many times. The chain has TRBV10-3 and TRBJ1-2; 7 positions agree with TRBD1. V lost 4 bases and J lost 1; bases outside the gene matches: 9. This CDR3 is built from 16 residues. Germline loops: CDR1 ENHRY, CDR2 SYGVKD. CDR3 bases: TGTGCCATCAGTGGAAGAGACAGGGCGGGTAACTATGGCTACACCTTC. It yields the protein CAISGRDRAGNYGYTF.

CDR3 protein: CASSEQGRSYEQYF. In nucleotides, the CDR3 is TGTGCCAGCAGCGAACAGGGGCGCTCCTACGAGCAGTACTTC. J is TRBJ2-7 and V is TRBV7-9; 7 bases agree with TRBD1. Germline loops: CDR1 SEHNR, CDR2 FQNEAQ (reference sequence). V trimming: 5 bases; J trimming: 0 bases; junction bases outside the gene matches: 4. The CDR3 loop spans 14 amino acids. Together with reference TRBV7-9 and TRBJ2-7, the CDR3 gives the full variable domain: DTGVSQNPRHKITKRGQNVTFRCDPISEHNRLYWYRQTLGQGPEFLTYFQNEAQLEKSRLLSDRFSAERPKGSFSTLEIQRTEQGDSAMYLCASSEQGRSYEQYFGPGTRLTVT.

A note on this clonotype: Being one base from a much bigger clone, this may be a read error. The rearrangement joins TRBV7-8 to TRBJ2-5; no clear D gene. This CDR3 has 14 amino acids. Germline V CDR1 and CDR2: SGHVS, FQNEAQ. The CDR3 protein is CTSSPRRSSETQYF. The CDR3 DNA sequence: TGTACCAGCAGCCCCCGTCGGAGTTCCGAGACCCAGTACTTC.

The rearrangement links TRBV5-1 to TRBJ1-2; D may be TRBD1 (5 bases). The V gene's germline CDR1 is SGHRS and CDR2 YFSETQ. V lost 0 bases, J lost 3 bases, and 12 bases lay in between. The CDR3 totals 15 residues. The CDR3 DNA reads TGCGCCAGCAGCTTGGGTTCCGGCAGGGACTATGGCTACACCTTC. Encoded protein: CASSLGSGRDYGYTF.

This chain connects TRBV2 to TRBJ2-3, with D possibly called TRBD1 or TRBD2 (5 bases each). Trimming took 7 bases from V and 1 from J, leaving 9 bases between them. The germline V gene has CDR1 SNHLY and CDR2 FYNNEI. CDR3 length: 13 residues. The CDR3 loop is CASTRDGTDTQYF. The CDR3, as DNA: TGTGCCAGCACTCGGGACGGCACAGATACGCAGTATTTT.

The chain links TRBV7-2 to TRBJ1-2; D unresolved. This CDR3 spans 13 amino acids. V was clipped by 5 bases and J by 3 bases, with 10 bases between them. Germline V gene data show CDR1 as SGHTA and CDR2 as FQGNSA. The CDR3 region is CASSARVHYGYTF. Here the CDR3 DNA reads TGTGCCAGCAGCGCAAGGGTACACTATGGCTACACCTTC. The whole variable domain, remainder taken from reference TRBV7-2 and TRBJ1-2, is GAGVSQSPSNKVTEKGKDVELRCDPISGHTALYWYRQSLGQGLEFLIYFQGNSAPDKSGLPSDRFSAERTGGSVSTLTIQRTQQEDSAVYLCASSARVHYGYTFGSGTRLTVV.

This chain links TRBV12-3 or TRBV12-4 with TRBJ2-5; D not resolved. The germline V and J ends were trimmed by 6 bases and 1 base, with 12 bases remaining between them. The CDR3 length is 14 residues. DNA of the CDR3: TGTGCCAGCAGCCCTCAGGTTTTCCAAGAGACCCAGTACTTC. Translation gives CASSPQVFQETQYF.

This chain connects TRBV20-1 to TRBJ1-5, with D unclear. The V gene lost 0 bases and the J gene lost 4 bases, with 7 bases spanning the gap. The germline V gene encodes CDR1 DFQATT and CDR2 SNEGSKA (reference sequence). The CDR3 is 13 amino acids. The CDR3 protein is CSAREQMNQPQHF. The CDR3 coding sequence is TGCAGTGCTAGAGAACAGATGAATCAGCCCCAGCATTTT.

In its sample, this clonotype was seen a few times. The chain uses TRBV29-1 and TRBJ2-3; D gene unclear. The CDR3 extends over 12 amino acids. Germline V gene data show CDR1 as SQVTM and CDR2 as ANQGSEA. With 4 bases removed from V and 2 bases from J, the gap between germline ends came to 7 bases. The chain's CDR3 is CSVVFITDTQYF. The CDR3 DNA reads TGCAGCGTTGTTTTCATCACAGATACGCAGTATTTT.

This clonotype showed up many times. The rearrangement links TRBV12-3 or TRBV12-4 to TRBJ1-2; 12 positions agree with TRBD1. Unmatched junction bases numbered 6, after V lost 5 bases and J lost 11 bases. There are 13 residues in the CDR3. CDR3 DNA: TGTGCCAGCAGTCATATGGGACAGGGGGCATACACCTTC. This encodes CASSHMGQGAYTF.

This chain connects TRBV3-1 to TRBJ2-7; D is possibly TRBD2 (5 bases). Germline V gene lookup returns CDR1 LGHDT and CDR2 YNNKEL (reference sequence). The CDR3 is 15 amino acids. Trimming stripped 2 bases from V and 3 bases from J, with 14 bases between. CDR3 sequence: CASSQSPAEFYEQYF. The CDR3 DNA follows: TGTGCCAGCAGCCAATCCCCAGCGGAGTTCTACGAGCAGTACTTC.

CDR3: CASGRDLRAYEQYF. DNA of the CDR3: TGTGCCAGCGGACGAGACCTTCGGGCCTACGAGCAGTACTTC. V and J are TRBV2 and TRBJ2-7; D gene ambiguous. Per the germline V gene, CDR1 is SNHLY and CDR2 is FYNNEI. This CDR3 contains 14 residues. V lost 8 bases and J lost 2, with 16 bases in between.

This sequence joins TRBV28 and TRBJ2-7, with a possible D match to TRBD2 (7 bases). Germline values: CDR1 MDHEN, CDR2 SYDVKM. The CDR3 sequence is 11 residues long. Trimming shortened V by 11 bases and J by 6 bases, and 14 bases separated the two germline ends. The CDR3 sequence: CAGGGPSEQYF. In nucleotides, the CDR3 is TGTGCCGGGGGGGGGCCCTCCGAGCAGTACTTC.

Worth noting for this clonotype: One end of the junction fails to match germline, which may point to a read error. The chain is built from TRBV18 and TRBJ1-6, with 7 bases identical to TRBD1. CDR3 size: 15 residues. CDR1 is KGHSH, CDR2 LQKENI, per germline. The CDR3 is CASSPKQGEQSPLHF. The CDR3 nucleotides read TGCGCCAGCTCGCCAAAGCAGGGGGAGCAATCACCCCTCCACTTT.

The chain links TRBV10-3 to TRBJ2-2; 7 nucleotides align to TRBD1. Germline V gene data show CDR1 as ENHRY and CDR2 as SYGVKD. Trimming removed 8 bases from V and 5 bases from J; junction bases left unmatched: 5. The CDR3 consists of 13 residues. CDR3 DNA: TGTGCCATCGGAGTACAGGGGACCGGGGAGCTGTTTTTT. Protein: CAIGVQGTGELFF.

This clonotype was seen only a few times. The chain has TRBV29-1 and TRBJ2-4; D is unresolved. The CDR3 length is 15 residues. Germline V CDR1 and CDR2: SQVTM, ANQGSEA. The V and J ends lost 0 bases and 0 bases respectively, with 9 bases between them. The DNA of the CDR3 is TGCAGCGTTGAAGAACAATTCCTAGCCAAAAACATTCAGTACTTC. It encodes CSVEEQFLAKNIQYF.

The chain links TRBV4-2 to TRBJ2-3; the D gene is possibly TRBD2 (5 bases). This CDR3 comprises 17 residues. Between the trimmed V and J ends, which lost 4 bases and 3 bases, there was a span of 20 bases. Germline loops: CDR1 LGHNA, CDR2 YNFKEQ. In nucleotides, the CDR3 is TGTGCCAGCAGCCTACTATCCGGCGGAGGTATGACAGATACGCAGTATTTT. Translation: CASSLLSGGGMTDTQYF.

This clonotype was counted ten times or more. The CDR3 coding sequence is TGTGCCATCCAGGACAGCTCTGGAAACACCATATATTTT. Translation: CAIQDSSGNTIYF. The chain has TRBV24-1 and TRBJ1-3, with D perhaps matching TRBD1 (6 bases). V gave up 11 bases and J gave up 0 bases, with 10 bases separating them. Germline CDR1 is KGHDR and CDR2 is SFDVKD. The CDR3 contains 13 residues.